This paragraph covers one T cell receptor beta chain sequence. Its antigen remains unknown. With V trimmed by 4 bases and J by 7 bases, 9 bases remained unmatched. Germline V gives CDR1 GTSNPN, CDR2 SVGIG (reference sequence). The CDR3 has 14 amino acids. This entry comes from a study of T cell responses to AZD1222 COVID-19 vaccine. Overall study results and limits: Repertoires were collected only later (after the peak T cell response had occurred). Reports say nearly half of spike-specific TCRs go after unmutated variant regions.

Assay: immunoSEQ multiplex PCR; the TCRdb copy retains only in-frame clones and omits some. This sample has about 140,000 clones; 90% to 95% occur once, and the top ten carry 3.6%. J is TRBJ2-2 and V is TRBV30; 7 nucleotides match TRBD2. The sequences come from peripheral blood, collected 28 days after the second AZD1222 dose. The TCR originated in an adult who received the AZD1222 COVID-19 vaccine. CDR3 bases: TGTGCCTGGAACCCCGGGACTACCCACGGGGAGCTGTTTTTT. The encoded protein is CAWNPGTTHGELFF.